This note documents a single T cell receptor beta chain sequence. Its antigen is unknown. The sample originates from a study of blood T cells in healthy people across ages. Study-level findings and limits: Long-lived donors carried more naive CD4+ cells and greater diversity than aged donors. PBMC samples, being unsorted, prevented any conclusive comparison of naive and antigen-experienced cells.

Sample-barcoded 5' priming and a J-beta primer mix drove a second PCR of roughly 6 to 12 cycles. MiXCR was run by TCRdb on the 5' RACE reads, yielding one entry per CDR3 protein. The data show 650,000 to 900,000 distinct CDR3 sequences, approximately 65% seen once. Donation came from healthy Caucasian individuals in Russia who were aged roughly 6 to 100. The germline V gene encodes CDR1 GTSNPN and CDR2 SVGIG (reference sequence). Trimming removed 5 bases at V and 6 bases at J, with 23 bases between. This CDR3 has 15 amino acids. The sample comprised blood. This TCR derives from a man aged 25 to 45 in good health. The chain links TRBV30 to TRBJ2-7; D remains unclear. CDR3 sequence: CAWERVGLEAGEQYF. CDR3 DNA: TGTGCCTGGGAGCGAGTGGGGTTAGAGGCTGGCGAGCAGTACTTC.